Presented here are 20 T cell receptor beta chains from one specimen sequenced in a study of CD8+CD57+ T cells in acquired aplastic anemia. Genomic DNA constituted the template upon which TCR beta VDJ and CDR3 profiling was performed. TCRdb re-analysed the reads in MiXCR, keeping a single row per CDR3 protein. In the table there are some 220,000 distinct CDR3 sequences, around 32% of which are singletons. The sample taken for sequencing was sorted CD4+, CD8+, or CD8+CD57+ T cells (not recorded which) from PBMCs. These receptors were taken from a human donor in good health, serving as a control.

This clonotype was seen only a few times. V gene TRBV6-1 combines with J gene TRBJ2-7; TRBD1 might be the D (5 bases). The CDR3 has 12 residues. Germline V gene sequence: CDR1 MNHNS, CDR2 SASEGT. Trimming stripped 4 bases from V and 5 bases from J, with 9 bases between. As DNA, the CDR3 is TGTGCCAGCAGTGCGCAGGGAAACGAGCAGTACTTC. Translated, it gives CASSAQGNEQYF.

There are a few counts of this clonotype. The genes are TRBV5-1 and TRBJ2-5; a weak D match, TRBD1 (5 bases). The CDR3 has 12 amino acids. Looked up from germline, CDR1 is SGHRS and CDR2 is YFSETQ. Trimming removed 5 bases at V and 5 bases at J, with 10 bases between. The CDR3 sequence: CASRKGWETQYF. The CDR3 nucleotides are TGCGCCAGCAGAAAGGGGTGGGAGACCCAGTACTTC.

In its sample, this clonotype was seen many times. CDR3 in DNA: TGTGCCAGCAGCGTAAGACAAGGGGTAAACACAGATACGCAGTATTTT. Its protein product is CASSVRQGVNTDTQYF. V and J are TRBV9 and TRBJ2-3, with D possibly matching TRBD1 (5 bases). Germline V gene sequence: CDR1 SGDLS, CDR2 YYNGEE. V shed 1 base and J shed 2 bases, with 14 bases lying between them. The CDR3 totals 16 residues.

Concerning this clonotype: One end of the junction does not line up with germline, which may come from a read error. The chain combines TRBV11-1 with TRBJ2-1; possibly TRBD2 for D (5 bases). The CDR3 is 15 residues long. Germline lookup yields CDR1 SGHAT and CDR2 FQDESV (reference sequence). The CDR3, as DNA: TGTGCCAGCAGCTTGAACCCCGGGGTGGGGAGTGAGGAGTTCTTC. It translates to CASSLNPGVGSEEFF.

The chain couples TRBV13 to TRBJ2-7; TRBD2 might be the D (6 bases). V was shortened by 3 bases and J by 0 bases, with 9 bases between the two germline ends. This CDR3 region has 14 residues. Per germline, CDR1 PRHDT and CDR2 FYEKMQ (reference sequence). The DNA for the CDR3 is TGTGCCAGCAGCTTGTTCGGGAGCTCCTACGAGCAGTACTTC. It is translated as CASSLFGSSYEQYF.

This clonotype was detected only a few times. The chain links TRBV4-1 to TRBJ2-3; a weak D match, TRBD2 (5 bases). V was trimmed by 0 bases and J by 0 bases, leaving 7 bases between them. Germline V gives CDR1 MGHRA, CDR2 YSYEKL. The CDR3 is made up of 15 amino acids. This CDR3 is CASSQDWTSTDTQYF. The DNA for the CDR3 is TGCGCCAGCAGCCAAGACTGGACTAGCACAGATACGCAGTATTTT.

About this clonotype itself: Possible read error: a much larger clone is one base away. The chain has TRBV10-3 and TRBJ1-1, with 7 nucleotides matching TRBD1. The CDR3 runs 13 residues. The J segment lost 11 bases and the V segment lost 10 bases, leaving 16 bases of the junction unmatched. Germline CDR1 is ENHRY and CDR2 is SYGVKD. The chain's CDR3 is CASGGEPTGVAFF. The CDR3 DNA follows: TGTGCCAGCGGTGGGGAACCAACAGGGGTCGCTTTCTTT.

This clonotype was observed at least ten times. CDR3 coding DNA: TGCAGTGCTAGGCACAGGGTAACCGGGGAGCTGTTTTTT. Translated: CSARHRVTGELFF. V and J are TRBV20-1 and TRBJ2-2; TRBD1 might be the D (6 bases). Germline V CDR1 and CDR2: DFQATT, SNEGSKA (reference sequence). V was cut by 3 bases and J by 5 bases, with 10 bases left in between. The CDR3 runs to 13 residues.

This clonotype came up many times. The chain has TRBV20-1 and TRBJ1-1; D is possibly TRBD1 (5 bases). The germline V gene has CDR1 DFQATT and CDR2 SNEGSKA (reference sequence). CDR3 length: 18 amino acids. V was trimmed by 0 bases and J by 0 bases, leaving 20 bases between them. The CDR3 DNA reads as TGCAGTGCTAGAGATCCGGTTGCAGGGAAAGACATGAACACTGAAGCTTTCTTT. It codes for CSARDPVAGKDMNTEAFF.

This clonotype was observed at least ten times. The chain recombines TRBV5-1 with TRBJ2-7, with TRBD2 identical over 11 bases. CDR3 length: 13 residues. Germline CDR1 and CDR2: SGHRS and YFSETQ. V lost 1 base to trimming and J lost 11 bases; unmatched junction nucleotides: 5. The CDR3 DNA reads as TGCGCCAGCAGCTTGACTAGCGGGAGTCCAGAGTACTTC. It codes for CASSLTSGSPEYF. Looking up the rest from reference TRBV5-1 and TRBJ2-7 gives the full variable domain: KAGVTQTPRYLIKTRGQQVTLSCSPISGHRSVSWYQQTPGQGLQFLFEYFSETQRNKGNFPGRFSGRQFSNSRSEMNVSTLELGDSALYLCASSLTSGSPEYFGPGTRLTVT.

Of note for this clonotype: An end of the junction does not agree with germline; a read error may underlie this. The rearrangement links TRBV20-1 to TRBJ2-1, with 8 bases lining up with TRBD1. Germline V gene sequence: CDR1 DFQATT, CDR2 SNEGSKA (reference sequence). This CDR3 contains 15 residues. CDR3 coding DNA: TGCAGTGCTAGAGATCGCAGGGGGCCCTACAATGAGCAGTCCTTC. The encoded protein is CSARDRRGPYNEQSF.

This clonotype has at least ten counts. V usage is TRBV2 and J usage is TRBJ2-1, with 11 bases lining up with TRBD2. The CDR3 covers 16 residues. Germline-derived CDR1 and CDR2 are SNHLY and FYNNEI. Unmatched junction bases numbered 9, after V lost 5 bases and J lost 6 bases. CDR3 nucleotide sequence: TGTGCCAGCAGTTCTTTAGCGGGAGGGCCCCTCAATGAGCAGTTCTTC. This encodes CASSSLAGGPLNEQFF.

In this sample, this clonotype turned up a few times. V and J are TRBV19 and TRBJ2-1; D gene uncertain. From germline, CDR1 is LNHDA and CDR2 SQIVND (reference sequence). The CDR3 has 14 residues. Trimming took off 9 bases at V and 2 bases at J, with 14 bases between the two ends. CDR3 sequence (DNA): TGTGCCAGCAGTGAGCAGCAAACCTACAATGAGCAGTTCTTC. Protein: CASSEQQTYNEQFF.

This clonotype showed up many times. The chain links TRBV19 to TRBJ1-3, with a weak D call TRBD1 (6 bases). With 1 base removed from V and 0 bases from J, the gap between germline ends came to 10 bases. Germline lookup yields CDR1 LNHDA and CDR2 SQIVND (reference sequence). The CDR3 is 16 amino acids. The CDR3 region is CASSIVGQSSGNTIYF. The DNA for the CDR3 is TGTGCCAGTAGTATAGTCGGACAGAGCTCTGGAAACACCATATATTTT.

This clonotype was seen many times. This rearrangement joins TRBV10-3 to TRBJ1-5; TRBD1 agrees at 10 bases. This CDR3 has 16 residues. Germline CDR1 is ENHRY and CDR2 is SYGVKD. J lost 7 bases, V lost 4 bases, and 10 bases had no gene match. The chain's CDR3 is CAISVGDRGDSQPQHF. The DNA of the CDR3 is TGTGCCATCAGTGTAGGGGACAGGGGTGATAGCCAGCCCCAGCATTTT.

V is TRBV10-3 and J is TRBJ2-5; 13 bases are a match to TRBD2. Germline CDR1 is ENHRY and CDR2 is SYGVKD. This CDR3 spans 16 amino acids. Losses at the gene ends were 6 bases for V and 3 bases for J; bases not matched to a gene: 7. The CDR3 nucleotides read TGTGCCATCAGCAGGACTAGCGGGAGAATCGAAGAGACCCAGTACTTC. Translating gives CAISRTSGRIEETQYF.

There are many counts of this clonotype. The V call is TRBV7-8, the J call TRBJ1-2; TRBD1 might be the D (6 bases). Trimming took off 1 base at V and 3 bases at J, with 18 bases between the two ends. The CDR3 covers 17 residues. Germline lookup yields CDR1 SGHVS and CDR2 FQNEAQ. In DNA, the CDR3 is TGTGCCAGCAGCTTAGATGGGGGGCTGAGGGTTTACTATGGCTACACCTTC. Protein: CASSLDGGLRVYYGYTF.

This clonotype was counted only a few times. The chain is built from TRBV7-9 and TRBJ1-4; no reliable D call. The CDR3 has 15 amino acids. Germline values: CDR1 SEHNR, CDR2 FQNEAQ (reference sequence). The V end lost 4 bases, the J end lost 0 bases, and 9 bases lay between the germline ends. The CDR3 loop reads CASSSRIPTNEKLFF. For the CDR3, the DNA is TGTGCCAGCAGCTCGCGGATTCCAACTAATGAAAAACTGTTTTTT.

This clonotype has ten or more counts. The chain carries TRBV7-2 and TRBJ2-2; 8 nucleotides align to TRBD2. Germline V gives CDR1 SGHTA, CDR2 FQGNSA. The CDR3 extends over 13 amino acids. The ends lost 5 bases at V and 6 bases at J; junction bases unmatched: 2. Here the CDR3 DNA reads TGTGCCAGCAGCCCGGGACTAGCCGGGGAGCTGTTTTTT. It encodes CASSPGLAGELFF.

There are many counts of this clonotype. The CDR3 nucleotides are TGTGCCAGTAGAACCGCTGGGGACCGATTTAACTATGGCTACACCTTC. It translates to CASRTAGDRFNYGYTF. The chain couples TRBV19 to TRBJ1-2; TRBD1 is a possible D gene (5 bases). CDR1 and CDR2 (germline): LNHDA, SQIVND (reference sequence). CDR3 length equals 16 residues. V was clipped by 6 bases and J by 1 base, with 18 bases between them.